These T cell receptor beta chains were read from a single sample in a study of CD8 T cells in Susac syndrome. TCRdb reprocessed the immunoSEQ multiplex PCR reads via MiXCR and lists one record per CDR3 protein. This table has 230,000 or so distinct CDR3 sequences, roughly 96% appearing once. The specimen sequenced was CD4+ T cells from PBMCs. The receptors originated from a human donor with multiple sclerosis. The CDR3 runs from the conserved cysteine through the conserved F or W. The D gene is left open where the match is weak. Some rows mark clone size as missing; the rest say once, few, many or name a class of expanded clone.

J | length | V | D | size | DNA | CDR3
TRBJ2-5 | 14 | TRBV7-9 | - | - | TGTGCCAGCAGCCCAGGGACAAACGAAGAGACCCAGTACTTC | CASSPGTNEETQYF
TRBJ2-7 | 15 | TRBV20-1 | TRBD2 | - | TGCAGTGCTAGAGAGGATAGCGGGGGGGCATACGAGCAGTACTTC | CSAREDSGGAYEQYF
TRBJ1-2 | 12 | TRBV2 | TRBD1 | - | TGTGCCAGCAGGGACAGGGGCTATGGCTACACCTTC | CASRDRGYGYTF
TRBJ2-1 | 16 | TRBV3-1 | - | - | TGTGCCAGCAGCCAAGTACCAGCACCCACCTACAATGAGCAGTTCTTC | CASSQVPAPTYNEQFF
TRBJ1-1 | 14 | TRBV7-9 | - | - | TGTGCCAGCAGCTTAATTGGGAGGAACACTGAAGCTTTCTTT | CASSLIGRNTEAFF
TRBJ2-7 | 10 | TRBV30 | - | - | TGTGCCTGGAGTGAAGGGGAGCAGTACTTC | CAWSEGEQYF
TRBJ2-3 | 14 | TRBV29-1 | - | - | TGCAGCGTTGATGGGGGACTGGACACAGATACGCAGTATTTT | CSVDGGLDTDTQYF
TRBJ2-4 | 14 | TRBV9 | - | - | TGTGCCAGCAGCGACCAAGCCAGGGGGGACATTCAGTACTTC | CASSDQARGDIQYF
TRBJ1-2 | 17 | TRBV12-3/TRBV12-4 | TRBD1 | - | TGTGCCAGCCCCAATCGTCTCCGAGACAGGGTGTTCTATGGCTACACCTTC | CASPNRLRDRVFYGYTF
TRBJ2-5 | 13 | TRBV19 | - | - | TGTGCCAGTAGGCGGCAGGGTTATGAGACCCAGTACTTC | CASRRQGYETQYF
TRBJ2-1 | 14 | TRBV7-9 | - | - | TGTGCCAGCAGCTTACAGTCCCCCGGGAATGAGCAGTTCTTC | CASSLQSPGNEQFF
TRBJ2-7 | 16 | TRBV6-1 | TRBD2 | - | TGTGCCAGCAGTCCCGGGACTAGCGGGGGACCCTACGAGCAGTACTTC | CASSPGTSGGPYEQYF
TRBJ2-7 | 15 | TRBV5-1 | TRBD1 | - | TGCGCCAGCAGCTCATCGACCGACAGGGTTCACGAGCAGTACTTC | CASSSSTDRVHEQYF
TRBJ2-5 | 13 | TRBV20-1 | - | - | TGCAGTGCTAGCTCTGGAATTGACGAGACCCAGTACTTC | CSASSGIDETQYF
TRBJ2-7 | 16 | TRBV9 | TRBD2 | once | TGTGCCAGCAGCTCCACTAGCGGGAGGGCCGTTTACGAGCAGTACTTC | CASSSTSGRAVYEQYF
TRBJ2-3 | 12 | TRBV29-1 | - | - | TGCAGCGTTGCAGCAGTCACAGATACGCAGTATTTT | CSVAAVTDTQYF
TRBJ1-1 | 14 | TRBV28 | - | - | TGTGCCAGCAGTTTAGTGGACCTGAACACTGAAGCTTTCTTT | CASSLVDLNTEAFF
TRBJ2-7 | 11 | TRBV12-3/TRBV12-4 | - | few | TGTGCCAGCAGTTTAGCGAACGAGCAGTACTTC | CASSLANEQYF
TRBJ1-3 | 14 | TRBV7-6 | - | - | TGTGCCAGCAGCTTTTCTACCTCTGGAAACACCATATATTTT | CASSFSTSGNTIYF
TRBJ2-1 | 12 | TRBV5-1 | - | - | TGCGCCAGCAGCTTTATGAGTAATGAGCAGTTCTTC | CASSFMSNEQFF
TRBJ2-5 | 13 | TRBV28 | - | once | TGTGCCAGCAGTTTACGGCCAGAAGAGACCCAGTACTTC | CASSLRPEETQYF
TRBJ1-5 | 13 | TRBV7-9 | - | - | TGTGCCAGCAGCTCAGGGTATTCTCAGCCCCAGCATTTT | CASSSGYSQPQHF
TRBJ1-1 | 13 | TRBV13 | - | - | TGTGCCAGCAGTCGACGGAAGAACACTGAAGCTTTCTTT | CASSRRKNTEAFF
TRBJ2-1 | 14 | TRBV29-1 | TRBD1 | - | TGCAGCGTTGACCGACAGGGTATCTACAATGAGCAGTTCTTC | CSVDRQGIYNEQFF
TRBJ1-2 | 15 | TRBV2 | - | - | TGTGCCAGCAGTGCGGAGGCAGGGTGGAACTATGGCTACACCTTC | CASSAEAGWNYGYTF
TRBJ2-7 | 15 | TRBV15 | TRBD2 | - | TGTGCCACCAGCAGACAGAGCGGGAGGCTCAACGAGCAGTACTTC | CATSRQSGRLNEQYF
TRBJ1-1 | 13 | TRBV12-3/TRBV12-4 | - | once | TGTGCCAGCAGTTTACATCAAGGGGCTGAAGCTTTCTTT | CASSLHQGAEAFF
TRBJ2-7 | 15 | TRBV28 | TRBD1 | - | TGTGCCAGCAGCACTTCGGACAGGGGACCCTACGAGCAGTACTTC | CASSTSDRGPYEQYF
TRBJ1-5 | 15 | TRBV2 | TRBD1 | - | TGTGCCAGCAGTAAAAGGACAGGATTCAATCAGCCCCAGCATTTT | CASSKRTGFNQPQHF